This T cell receptor (beta chain) derives from a study of blood T cell repertoires in COVID-19. Across the whole study: The cDNA or gDNA used as material had been derived from T cells, B-cell-depleted T cells, or PBMCs.

Authors' analysis steps: Cell counts per sample came from amplifying reference gene primers. Libraries were prepared by immunoSEQ multiplex PCR; TCRdb keeps only in-frame clonotypes and omits some of them. V and J calls and clone size follow that table, whereas D and trimming were derived from the DNA. The sample has 200,000 to 250,000 clones, 88% seen once. In this sample, this clone turned up a few times. V was clipped by 4 bases and J by 4 bases, with 13 bases between them. The CDR3 consists of 14 residues. Germline V CDR1 and CDR2: LNHDA, SQIVND (reference sequence). Participants were placed into cohorts based on the clinical history they reported.

The sample was PBMCs or T cells enriched from blood (not recorded which). The sequence was obtained from a woman between 45 and 60 years old with acute COVID-19. The V call is TRBV19, the J call TRBJ1-2; D might be TRBD1 (6 bases). The DNA for the CDR3 is TGTGCCAGTAGTAACAGGGACCGACTCTATGGCTACACCTTC. Translated: CASSNRDRLYGYTF. Filled out from reference TRBV19 and TRBJ1-2, the complete variable domain reads DGGITQSPKYLFRKEGQNVTLSCEQNLNHDAMYWYRQDPGQGLRLIYYSQIVNDFQKGDIAEGYSVSREKKESFPLTVTSAQKNPTAFYLCASSNRDRLYGYTFGSGTRLTVV.